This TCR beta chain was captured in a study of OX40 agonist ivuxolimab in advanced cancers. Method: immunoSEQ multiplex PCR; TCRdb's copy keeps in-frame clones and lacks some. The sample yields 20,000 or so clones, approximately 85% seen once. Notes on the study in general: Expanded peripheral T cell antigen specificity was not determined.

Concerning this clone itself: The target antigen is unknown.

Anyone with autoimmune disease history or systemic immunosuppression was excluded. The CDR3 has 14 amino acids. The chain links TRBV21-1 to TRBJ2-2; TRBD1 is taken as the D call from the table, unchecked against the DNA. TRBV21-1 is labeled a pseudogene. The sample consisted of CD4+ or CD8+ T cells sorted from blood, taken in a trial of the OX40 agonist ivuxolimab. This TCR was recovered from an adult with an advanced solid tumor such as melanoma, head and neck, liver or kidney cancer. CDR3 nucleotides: TGTGCCAGCAAGCAGGGGAACCACACCGGGGAGCTGTTTTTT. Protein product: CASKQGNHTGELFF.